These T cell receptor beta chains were read from a single sample in a study of cytomegalovirus exposure and HLA in healthy donors. The data were produced by immunoSEQ multiplex PCR, yet TCRdb's version contains in-frame clones alone and is incomplete. The sample contains 100,000 to 150,000 clones, roughly 17% of which appear only once. The sample comprised PBMCs. All receptors derive from a female donor in good health and CMV-seropositive. Both conserved end residues are part of each CDR3. A D gene is named only where the DNA matches it firmly. Size is stated for part of the rows, as once, few or many counts, or as a class when the clone is expanded.

>TRBV30|-|TRBJ1-6|-
CAWSVQYNSPLHF
TGTGCCTGGAGTGTCCAGTATAATTCACCCCTCCACTTT
>TRBV7-9|many|TRBJ2-1|TRBD2
CASSPTRAGDNEQFF
TGTGCCAGCAGCCCCACCCGTGCGGGAGACAATGAGCAGTTCTTC
>TRBV11-3|-|TRBJ2-7|-
CASSSGDEQYF
TGTGCCAGCAGCTCGGGGGACGAGCAGTACTTC
>TRBV30|few|TRBJ1-5|-
CAWAIGLWQPQHF
TGTGCCTGGGCTATCGGACTGTGGCAGCCCCAGCATTTT
>TRBV2|few|TRBJ1-2|TRBD1
CASSQNRGQDYGYTF
TGTGCCAGCAGCCAAAACAGGGGGCAGGACTATGGCTACACCTTC
>TRBV4-1|-|TRBJ2-7|TRBD2
CASSQSGGRYEQYF
TGCGCCAGCAGCCAGAGCGGGGGGAGATACGAGCAGTACTTC
>TRBV7-6|-|TRBJ2-6|-
CASSLAGGPAAGANVLTF
TGTGCCAGCAGCTTAGCGGGGGGACCTGCTGCTGGGGCCAACGTCCTGACTTTC
>TRBV6-6|-|TRBJ1-1|-
CASSIQGFSTEAFF
TGTGCCAGCAGTATCCAGGGGTTCTCGACTGAAGCTTTCTTT
>TRBV6-1|-|TRBJ1-1|-
CASSPNSGGHTEAFF
TGTGCCAGCAGCCCAAATTCTGGCGGTCACACTGAAGCTTTCTTT
>TRBV7-8|-|TRBJ2-4|-
CASSLRLGGAKNIQYF
TGTGCCAGCAGCTTGCGACTAGGTGGGGCCAAAAACATTCAGTACTTC
>TRBV5-1|-|TRBJ2-1|TRBD2
CASSPLGLAVSYNEQFF
TGCGCCAGCAGCCCCCTTGGACTAGCGGTTTCCTACAATGAGCAGTTCTTC
>TRBV5-6|-|TRBJ2-7|-
CASSSPAGYEQYF
TGTGCCAGCAGCTCTCCGGCGGGGTACGAGCAGTACTTC
>TRBV2|few|TRBJ2-1|TRBD2
CASTSYILAGDNEQFF
TGTGCCAGCACGTCCTACATCCTTGCGGGGGACAATGAGCAGTTCTTC
>TRBV7-2|-|TRBJ1-2|TRBD1
CASSLGQGYGYTF
TGTGCCAGCAGCTTAGGACAGGGCTATGGCTACACCTTC
>TRBV19|-|TRBJ2-1|-
CASSARLGASNEQFF
TGTGCCAGTAGTGCCCGACTAGGGGCCTCCAATGAGCAGTTCTTC
>TRBV4-2|-|TRBJ1-2|-
CASSQDSIYYGYTF
TGTGCCAGCAGCCAAGATAGCATATACTATGGCTACACCTTC
>TRBV7-8|few|TRBJ2-4|TRBD1
CASSYTGASNIQYF
TGTGCCAGCAGCTATACAGGGGCAAGTAACATTCAGTACTTC
>TRBV7-9|-|TRBJ1-1|TRBD1
CASSLDSGQDFLGGTEAFF
TGTGCCAGCAGCTTAGATTCGGGACAGGACTTTCTAGGGGGGACTGAAGCTTTCTTT
>TRBV12-1|-|TRBJ1-6|-
CASSTVLHQGSILSSYNSPLHF
TGTGCCAGCAGCACTGTACTACACCAGGGTAGCATCCTGAGCTCCTATAATTCACCCCTCCACTTT
>TRBV7-9|-|TRBJ2-2|-
CASQEPGELFF
TGTGCCAGCCAAGAGCCCGGGGAGCTGTTTTTT
>TRBV5-6|few|TRBJ2-2|-
CASSLGSSGTGELFF
TGTGCCAGCAGCTTGGGTTCGTCGGGCACCGGGGAGCTGTTTTTT
>TRBV6-1|-|TRBJ1-2|-
CASRPSYRVNYGYTF
TGTGCCAGCAGACCATCGTACAGGGTTAACTATGGCTACACCTTC
>TRBV7-2|few|TRBJ2-1|-
CASSSGAGAVRFF
TGTGCCAGCAGCTCTGGCGCAGGGGCGGTTCGGTTCTTC
>TRBV28|-|TRBJ1-4|-
CASSIAKGAGSEKLFF
TGTGCCAGCAGTATTGCAAAAGGGGCAGGATCGGAAAAACTGTTTTTT
>TRBV27|few|TRBJ2-1|TRBD1
CASSSGTGGRSEQFF
TGTGCCAGCAGTTCCGGGACAGGGGGACGGAGTGAGCAGTTCTTC
>TRBV27|-|TRBJ2-5|-
CASSLVTGQETQYF
TGTGCCAGCAGTTTGGTAACAGGCCAAGAGACCCAGTACTTC
>TRBV6-6|-|TRBJ1-1|-
CASTKAGDGTEAFF
TGTGCCAGCACTAAAGCGGGGGATGGCACTGAAGCTTTCTTT
>TRBV6-5|few|TRBJ2-7|-
CASSYSSSGSYEQYF
TGTGCCAGCAGTTACTCGAGTAGCGGCTCCTACGAGCAGTACTTC
>TRBV19|-|TRBJ2-7|-
CASSQATGPLGGEQYF
TGTGCCAGTAGTCAGGCGACGGGCCCCCTCGGGGGTGAGCAGTACTTC
>TRBV29-1|-|TRBJ2-3|TRBD2
CSVARGGGTDTQYF
TGCAGCGTTGCGCGCGGGGGGGGGACAGATACGCAGTATTTT
>TRBV4-3|-|TRBJ2-5|-
CASSPGWAHQETQYF
TGCGCCAGCAGCCCTGGATGGGCCCATCAAGAGACCCAGTACTTC
>TRBV6-1|-|TRBJ1-1|-
CASSGLLNTEAFF
TGTGCCAGCAGTGGTCTCTTGAACACTGAAGCTTTCTTT
>TRBV28|-|TRBJ1-5|-
CASTIALGAGYNQPQHF
TGTGCCAGCACCATTGCGTTGGGGGCTGGATACAATCAGCCCCAGCATTTT
>TRBV19|-|TRBJ2-1|TRBD2
CASSVTSGMYEQFF
TGTGCCAGTAGTGTCACTAGCGGGATGTATGAGCAGTTCTTC
>TRBV5-1|once|TRBJ2-1|TRBD2
CASSWTGTSGGPYNEQFF
TGCGCCAGCAGCTGGACAGGGACTAGCGGGGGTCCCTACAATGAGCAGTTCTTC
>TRBV4-2|-|TRBJ1-2|TRBD1
CASSGEGARYGYTF
TGTGCCAGCAGCGGCGAGGGGGCGAGGTATGGCTACACCTTC
>TRBV28|few|TRBJ1-2|-
CASSSTGRNYGYTF
TGTGCCAGCAGTTCAACAGGGCGGAACTATGGCTACACCTTC
>TRBV2|few|TRBJ2-7|TRBD1
CATAREPGQGYEQYF
TGTGCCACAGCAAGGGAGCCGGGACAGGGCTACGAGCAGTACTTC
>TRBV29-1|few|TRBJ1-1|-
CSVLPQGGGTEAFF
TGCAGCGTTCTCCCACAGGGAGGGGGTACTGAAGCTTTCTTT
>TRBV14|-|TRBJ2-5|TRBD2
CASSQSGRAGETQYF
TGTGCCAGCAGCCAAAGCGGGAGGGCCGGGGAGACCCAGTACTTC
>TRBV29-1|-|TRBJ2-2|TRBD1
CSVSTGVYTGELFF
TGCAGCGTCTCCACAGGGGTTTATACCGGGGAGCTGTTTTTT
>TRBV4-3|-|TRBJ2-1|-
CASSDKPSWESDNEQFF
TGCGCCAGCAGCGATAAACCTAGCTGGGAGAGCGACAATGAGCAGTTCTTC
>TRBV5-6|-|TRBJ1-4|-
CASSFQGRWEKLFF
TGTGCCAGCAGCTTTCAGGGGCGCTGGGAAAAACTGTTTTTT